This TCR beta chain was profiled in a study of human versus mouse CDR3 diversity and MHC coevolution. About the study: Reported immunoSEQ sensitivity was one in 200,000 T cells, with reduced amplification bias. Study-level findings and limits: The lowest clonal inequality scores came from most of the three human donors. Compared with mice, human CDR3s carried more deletions and insertions on average. In humans, T-cell selection involved 6 or 7 MHC II alleles.

As concerns this clone: The antigen remains unidentified.

TCRdb's table, derived via immunoSEQ multiplex PCR, lists solely in-frame clones and lacks some. Of tens of thousands of clones listed, around 93% were seen once; the top ten hold 1.3% to 1.5%. The sample was naive CD4+ T cells from blood. The sample's subset: CD45RO-negative CD62L-positive naive CD4 T cells. The receptor was derived from a person aged 25 to 75 in good health.

CDR3 DNA: TGTGCCAGCAGCTTAGGGCTAGCAAACACCGGGGAGCTGTTTTTT. Translating gives CASSLGLANTGELFF. V is TRBV7-2 and J is TRBJ2-2; tentative D call: TRBD2 (5 bases). V lost 1 base and J 2 bases, leaving 8 bases between the germline ends. CDR1 is SGHTA, CDR2 FQGNSA, per germline. This CDR3 comprises 15 residues.